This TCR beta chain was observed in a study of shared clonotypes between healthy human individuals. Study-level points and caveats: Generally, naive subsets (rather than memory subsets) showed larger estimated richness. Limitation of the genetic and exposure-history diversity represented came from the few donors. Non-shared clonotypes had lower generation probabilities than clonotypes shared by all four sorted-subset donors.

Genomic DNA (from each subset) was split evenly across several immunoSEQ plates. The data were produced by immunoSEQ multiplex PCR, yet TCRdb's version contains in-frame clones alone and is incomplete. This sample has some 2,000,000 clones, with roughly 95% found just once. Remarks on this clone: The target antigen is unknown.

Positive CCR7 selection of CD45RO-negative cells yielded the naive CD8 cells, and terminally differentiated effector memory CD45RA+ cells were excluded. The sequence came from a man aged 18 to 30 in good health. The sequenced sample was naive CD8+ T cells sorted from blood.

The CDR3 DNA is TGTGCCATGTCGAGACAGGGGAACACCGGGGAGCTGTTTTTT. The encoded protein is CAMSRQGNTGELFF. This chain connects TRBV11-3 to TRBJ2-2; 7 positions match TRBD1. Germline V lookup: CDR1 SGHNT, CDR2 YENEEA. The trim removed 10 bases at V and 1 base at J, leaving 6 bases unmatched. There are 14 residues in the CDR3.